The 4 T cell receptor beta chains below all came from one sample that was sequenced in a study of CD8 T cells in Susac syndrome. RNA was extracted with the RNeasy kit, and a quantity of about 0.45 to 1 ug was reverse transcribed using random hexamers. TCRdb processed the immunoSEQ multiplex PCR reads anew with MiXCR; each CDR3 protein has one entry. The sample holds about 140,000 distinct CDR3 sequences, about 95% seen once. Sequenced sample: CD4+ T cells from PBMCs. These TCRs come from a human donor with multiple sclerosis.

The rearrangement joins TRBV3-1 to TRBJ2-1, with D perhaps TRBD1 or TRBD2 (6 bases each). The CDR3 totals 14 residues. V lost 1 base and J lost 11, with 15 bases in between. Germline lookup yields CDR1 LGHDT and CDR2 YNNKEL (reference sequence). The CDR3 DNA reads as TGTGCCAGCAGCCAAGGGGGGGACATTACGAAGCAGTTCTTC. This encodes CASSQGGDITKQFF.

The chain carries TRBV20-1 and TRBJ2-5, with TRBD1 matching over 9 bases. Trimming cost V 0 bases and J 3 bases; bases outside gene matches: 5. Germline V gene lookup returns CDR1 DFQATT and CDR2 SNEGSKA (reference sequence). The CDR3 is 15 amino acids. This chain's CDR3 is CSARDTGGRKETQYF. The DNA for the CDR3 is TGCAGTGCTAGAGACACAGGGGGCAGGAAAGAGACCCAGTACTTC.

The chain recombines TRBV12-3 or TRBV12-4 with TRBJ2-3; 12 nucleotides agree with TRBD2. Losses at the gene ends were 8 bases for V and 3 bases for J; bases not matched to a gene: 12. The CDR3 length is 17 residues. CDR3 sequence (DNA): TGTGCCAGCGGACAGGGCCTAGCGGGAGGGTCGACAGATACGCAGTATTTT. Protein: CASGQGLAGGSTDTQYF.

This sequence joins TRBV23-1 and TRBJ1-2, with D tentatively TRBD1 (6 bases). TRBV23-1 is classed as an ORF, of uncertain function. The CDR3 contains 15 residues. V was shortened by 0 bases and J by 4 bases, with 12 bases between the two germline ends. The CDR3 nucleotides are TGCGCCAGCAGTCAATCGGTTCAGGGGACCTATGGCTACACCTTC. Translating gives CASSQSVQGTYGYTF.